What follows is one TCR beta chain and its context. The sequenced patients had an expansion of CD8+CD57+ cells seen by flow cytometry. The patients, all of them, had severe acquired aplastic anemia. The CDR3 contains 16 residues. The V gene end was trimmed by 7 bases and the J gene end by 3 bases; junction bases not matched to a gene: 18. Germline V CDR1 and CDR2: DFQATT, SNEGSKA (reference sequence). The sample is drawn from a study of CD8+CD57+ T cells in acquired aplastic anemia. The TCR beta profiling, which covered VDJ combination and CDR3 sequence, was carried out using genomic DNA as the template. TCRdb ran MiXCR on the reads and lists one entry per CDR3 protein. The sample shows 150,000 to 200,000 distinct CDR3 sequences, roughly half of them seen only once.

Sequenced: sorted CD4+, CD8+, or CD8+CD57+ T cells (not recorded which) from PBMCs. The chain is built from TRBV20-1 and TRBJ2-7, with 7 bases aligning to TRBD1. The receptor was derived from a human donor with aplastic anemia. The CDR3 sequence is CSDSVLTGWRHYEQYF. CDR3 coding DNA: TGCAGTGATTCGGTCTTGACAGGGTGGAGACACTACGAGCAGTACTTC.